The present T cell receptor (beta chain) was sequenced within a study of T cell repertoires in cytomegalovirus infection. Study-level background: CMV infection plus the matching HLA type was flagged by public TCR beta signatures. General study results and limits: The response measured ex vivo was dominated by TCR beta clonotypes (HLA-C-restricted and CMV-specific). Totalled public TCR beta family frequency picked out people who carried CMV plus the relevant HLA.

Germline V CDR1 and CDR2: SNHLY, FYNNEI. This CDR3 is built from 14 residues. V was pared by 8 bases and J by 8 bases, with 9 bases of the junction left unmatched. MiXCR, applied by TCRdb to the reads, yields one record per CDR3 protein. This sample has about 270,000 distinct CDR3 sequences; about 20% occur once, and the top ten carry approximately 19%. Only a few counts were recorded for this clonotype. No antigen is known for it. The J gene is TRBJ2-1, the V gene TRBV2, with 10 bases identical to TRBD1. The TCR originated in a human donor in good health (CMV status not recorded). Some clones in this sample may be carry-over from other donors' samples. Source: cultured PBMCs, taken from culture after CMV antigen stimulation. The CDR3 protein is CASSRQGAIDEQFF. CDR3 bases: TGTGCCAGCTCCAGACAGGGGGCCATCGATGAGCAGTTCTTC. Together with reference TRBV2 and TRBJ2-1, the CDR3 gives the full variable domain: EPEVTQTPSHQVTQMGQEVILRCVPISNHLYFYWYRQILGQKVEFLVSFYNNEISEKSEIFDDQFSVERPDGSNFTLKIRSTKLEDSAMYFCASSRQGAIDEQFFGPGTRLTVL.